The entry below describes one TCR beta chain. Its specific antigen is unknown. One base away there is no much larger clone; base qualities are not given. The data were obtained in a study of shared clonotypes between healthy human individuals (dated by TCRdb to 2018 to 2020). For context, the study as a whole: Two women and three men aged 18 to 49 years were included in the cohort. For each donor, three plates each were used for CD4 naive and CD4 memory, two plates were used for CD8 naive, and one plate was used for CD8 memory. Different laboratories and diverse techniques were used to prepare libraries and sequence TCR repertoires, to increase sequencing depth and limit assay-specific biases. The study deeply sequenced blood TCR repertoires of five healthy adults to estimate repertoire size and the extent of clonotype sharing between individuals. Per donor, leukapheresis produced somewhere between about 0.85 and 10 billion PBMCs.

The donors were healthy, HIV-negative adults with no recently reported acute infections or vaccinations. Only Caucasian adults living in Nashville, Tennessee, USA were represented among the donors. CD4+ T cells were enriched through magnetic negative selection, after which naive cells were positively selected on CD45RA and the remaining negative fraction served as the memory subset. Blood was obtained by leukapheresis, after which PBMCs were separated by Ficoll-Histopaque density gradient centrifugation and cryopreserved in liquid nitrogen vapor phase. Analytical flow cytometry was used to check the purity and quantity of every magnetically sorted T cell population. From each sorted fraction, genomic DNA was isolated and quantified by UV absorbance on a Nanodrop 2000c. Looking up the germline V gene yields CDR1 MDHEN and CDR2 SYDVKM. Taken from cysteine to phenylalanine, the CDR3 has 14 residues. The sequence is cut down to CDR3 DNA, 42 bases in frame from base 1. Trimming takes 4 bases from V and 2 bases from J, and the germline ends sit 10 bases apart.

Overall results and qualifications from the work: Estimated clonotype richness was generally larger for naive than for memory subsets. Sampling was limited to blood, and TCR repertoires in tissue likely differ from TCR repertoires in blood. Sharing across several donors was observed for around 5% of naive CD4, 3% to 4% of naive CD8, over 2% of memory CD4, and around 0.44% of memory CD8 clonotypes. Compared with non-shared clonotypes, clonotypes shared by all four sorted-subset donors had higher generation probabilities. Rarefaction of sorted-subset datasets indicated incomplete sequencing despite the large sequencing depth. The small number of donors limited the genetic and exposure-history diversity represented. Based on pairwise subsampling, the degree of clonotype sharing among donors was expected to be affected by sequencing depth.

Using the deep immunoSEQ assay, TCR CDR3 regions were amplified from genomic DNA by multiplex PCR. Genomic DNA extracted from each cell subset was distributed evenly over all wells of several immunoSEQ 96-well plates, and each plate served as one replicate. For sorted subsets, approximately 190 ng of genomic DNA, equivalent to about 30,000 T cell genomes, went into each replicate PCR. Purified libraries were quantified with a Qubit 3.0 fluorometer, sized on a Bioanalyzer 2100, and re-quantified with the KAPA Library Quantification kit. Each immunoSEQ 96-well plate was sequenced on its own single-read 150-cycle Illumina NextSeq 550 flow cell. The source study handled its data this way. Because the immunoSEQ output included only junctional sequences and no quality scores, the filtering could not be the same as the filtering used for full-length reads. To assign V/J genes and CDR3, sequences were annotated against IMGT germline references using PyIR, a Python wrapper for IgBLAST v1.9. Reads were filtered out if the reads had weak V/J assignments (E-value above 1e-6), no CDR3, stop codons, out-of-frame junctions, or ambiguous translated residues. V3J clonotypes were defined by identical inferred V gene, J gene, and CDR3 amino acid sequence. Percentage overlap between repertoires was calculated by dividing the number of shared unique clonotypes by the size of the smaller repertoire. RTK rarefaction, the Chao1 estimator, and Recon v2.1 estimates of unobserved clonotypes were used to assess repertoire richness. Generation probabilities were computed with OLGA for all TCRbeta clonotypes obtained by the gDNA method from several donors. Not all clones reach the TCRdb copy of this immuneACCESS table, which keeps in-frame sequences only. Checked studies attribute under half of the gap to unresolved V genes and leave the rest unexplained. Clone size and V and J calls were adopted from that table, with D and trimming inferred from the DNA. The sample table lists millions of clones, over 90% of them with a count of one. The top ten clones comprise 0.35% to 0.5% of the sample.

The sequence was obtained from a man aged 18 to 30 in good health. Some clones in this sample may be carry-over from other donors' samples. Sequencing used naive CD4+ T cells from PBMCs. What the cell subset or site label conveys for this sample: CD45RA+ positively selected. The chain is made from TRBV28 and TRBJ2-3; no D gene call is confident. The CDR3 region: CASSSPVFTDTQYF. The sequenced DNA: TGTGCCAGCAGTTCCCCTGTTTTCACAGATACGCAGTATTTT.